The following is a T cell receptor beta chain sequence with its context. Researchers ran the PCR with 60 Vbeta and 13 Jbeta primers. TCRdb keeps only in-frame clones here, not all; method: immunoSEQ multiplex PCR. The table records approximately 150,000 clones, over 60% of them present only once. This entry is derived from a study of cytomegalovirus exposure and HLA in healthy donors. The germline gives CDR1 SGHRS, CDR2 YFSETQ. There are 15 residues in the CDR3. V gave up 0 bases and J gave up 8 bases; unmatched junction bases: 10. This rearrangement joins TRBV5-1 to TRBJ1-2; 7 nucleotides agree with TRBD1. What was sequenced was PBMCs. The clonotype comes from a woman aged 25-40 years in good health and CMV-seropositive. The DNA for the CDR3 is TGCGCCAGCAGCTTGGCAGTACGGAGAGGGGGCGGCTACACCTTC. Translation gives CASSLAVRRGGGYTF.